This TCR beta chain was captured by sequencing in a study of shared clonotypes between healthy human individuals (dated by TCRdb to the early 2020s). Turning to the overall study: The cohort included a few men and a couple of women between 18 and 49 years of age. Blood TCR repertoires of about five healthy adults were deeply sequenced to estimate repertoire size and the extent of clonotype sharing between individuals. Different laboratories and diverse techniques were used to prepare libraries and sequence TCR repertoires, to increase sequencing depth and limit assay-specific biases. Between about 0.8 and 9 billion PBMCs per donor were obtained by leukapheresis. Broad study findings and their caveats: The small number of donors limited the genetic and exposure-history diversity represented. Sampling was restricted to blood, and TCR repertoires in tissues likely differ from the TCR repertoires found in blood. Based on pairwise subsampling, the degree of clonotype sharing among donors was expected to be affected by sequencing depth.

The donors were healthy, HIV-negative adults with no recently reported acute infections or vaccinations. Every donor was a Caucasian adult living in Nashville, Tennessee, USA. For unsorted samples, tens of millions of PBMCs were counted, and genomic DNA was extracted using the QIAamp DNA Blood Mini kit. Blood was obtained by leukapheresis, after which PBMCs were separated by Ficoll-Histopaque density gradient centrifugation and cryopreserved in liquid nitrogen vapor phase. The germline V gene sets CDR1 to ENHRY and CDR2 to SYGVKD. There are 17 amino acids in the CDR3, from cysteine to phenylalanine inclusive. The CDR3 DNA has 51 bases and is translated from base 1. Trimming takes 10 bases off V and 1 base off J; junction bases not matched to a gene: 10. On this clone itself: The antigen it recognizes is unknown. The sample holds no much larger clone one base away, and base qualities are not on file.

Using the deep immunoSEQ assay, TCR CDR3 regions were amplified from genomic DNA by multiplex PCR. Extracted genomic DNA from each cell subset was spread evenly across all wells of several immunoSEQ 96-well plates, with each plate serving as a replicate. Each replicate PCR for unsorted PBMC received about 0.3 ug genomic DNA, equal to 30,000 or so T cell genomes. Unsorted PBMC genomic DNA was sequenced across ten immunoSEQ deep assay plates. The purified libraries were quantified using a Qubit 3.0 fluorometer, sized with a Bioanalyzer 2100, and then quantified again using the KAPA Library Quantification kit. Each immunoSEQ 96-well plate was sequenced on its own single-read 150-cycle Illumina NextSeq 550 flow cell. As for how the authors treated the data: Because the immunoSEQ output included only junctional sequences and no quality scores, the filtering could not be the same as the filtering used for full-length reads. To assign V/J genes and CDR3, sequences were annotated against IMGT germline references using PyIR, a Python wrapper for IgBLAST v1.9. Any read was removed if the V/J assignment was weak (E-value above 1e-6), the CDR3 was missing, or the read contained stop codons, out-of-frame junctions, or ambiguous translated residues. V3J clonotypes were defined as sequences sharing the same inferred V gene, J gene, and CDR3 amino acid sequence. Percentage overlap between repertoires was computed as shared unique clonotypes divided by the size of the smaller repertoire. Three approaches were used to assess repertoire richness: RTK rarefaction, the Chao1 estimator, and Recon v2.1 estimates of unobserved clonotypes. TCRdb's version of the immuneACCESS table is confined to in-frame rearrangements and falls short of the full clone set. An unresolved V gene accounts for under half of the shortfall where checked; the remainder is of unknown origin. V and J calls and clone size are copied from that table; D and trimming were computed from the DNA. The sample has 450,000 to 500,000 clones on record, 70% to 80% of them singletons. The ten top clones hold 12% of the sample.

This TCR was recovered from a woman aged 40 to 49 in good health. Some clones in this sample may be carry-over from other donors' samples. This chain joins TRBV10-3 to TRBJ2-1, and TRBD2 aligns with 13 junction nucleotides. Sequences were obtained from PBMCs. The CDR3 sequence is CATETSGRASSYNEQFF. The sequenced DNA: TGTGCCACCGAAACTAGCGGGAGGGCTAGTTCCTACAATGAGCAGTTCTTC.